This paragraph covers one TCR beta chain sequence. The target antigen is unknown. This sample was taken from a study of shared clonotypes between healthy human individuals. Whole-study results and caveats: It was observed that roughly 5.4% of naive CD4 clonotypes were shared across several donors. Estimated clonotype richness was generally higher in naive than memory subsets. In this cohort, only blood was sampled, and tissue repertoires likely differ.

The table came from immunoSEQ multiplex PCR; TCRdb's copy has only in-frame clones and leaves some out. This sample carries approximately 1,000,000 clones, approximately 80% of them seen once, and the ten largest clones take under 0.6%. Germline V gene sequence: CDR1 SGHTA, CDR2 FQGTGA. V was shortened by 0 bases and J by 8 bases, with 13 bases between the two germline ends. The CDR3 runs to 15 residues. The receptor was derived from a man younger than 30 in good health. Some clones in this sample may be carry-over from other donors' samples. The chain joins TRBV7-3 to TRBJ1-4; the D gene is possibly TRBD1 (5 bases). The sample consisted of memory CD4+ T cells from PBMCs. Documented subset: CD45RA-negative fraction. The CDR3 DNA reads TGTGCCAGCAGCTTAACACCCGGGGGTGGCGAAAAACTGTTTTTT. Translated, it gives CASSLTPGGGEKLFF.